The next 32 T cell receptor beta chains were all read from a single sample in a study of T cell responses to AZD1222 COVID-19 vaccine (dated by TCRdb to 2020 to 2022). Libraries were built with the immunoSEQ multiplex PCR assay. The table comes from immuneACCESS by way of TCRdb, which keeps in-frame sequences with V and J called. Part of the clones is missing from these tables; in studies checked, under half for an unresolved V gene and the rest for unknown reasons. The sample has approximately 120,000 clones on record, less than 95% of them singletons. About 7% of the sample is taken by the ten largest. This specimen's time point label, per the study, means: baseline before first vaccination. This sample comprised peripheral blood, obtained on day 0 of AZD1222 vaccination. The receptors here all came from an adult in good health.

The rearrangement joins TRBV9 to TRBJ2-1; D not certain. This CDR3 comprises 18 residues. CDR1 and CDR2 (germline): SGDLS, YYNGEE. Trimming pared 3 bases from V and 0 bases from J, leaving 19 bases between. The CDR3 here is CASSANNRAPSSYNEQFF. CDR3 DNA sequence: TGTGCCAGCAGCGCCAATAACCGGGCCCCGAGCTCCTACAATGAGCAGTTCTTC.

The chain carries TRBV27 and TRBJ1-5; D uncertain. Trimming took off 4 bases at V and 7 bases at J, with 11 bases between the two ends. This CDR3 region has 13 residues. In germline, CDR1 is MNHEY, CDR2 SMNVEV (reference sequence). The CDR3 loop reads CASSSALQQPQHF. The CDR3 bases are TGTGCCAGCAGTTCGGCCCTACAGCAGCCCCAGCATTTT.

This clone has a single count. This chain joins TRBV6-5 and TRBJ2-2; TRBD1 matches 9 bases. V was clipped by 6 bases and J by 4 bases; unmatched bases: 6. Germline V gene lookup returns CDR1 MNHEY and CDR2 SVGAGI. CDR3 length: 15 amino acids. The chain's CDR3 is CASRFGTGTTGELFF. The CDR3 DNA reads TGTGCCAGCAGATTCGGGACAGGGACCACCGGGGAGCTGTTTTTT.

The rearrangement joins TRBV3-1 (or the pseudogene TRBV3-2) to TRBJ1-2; 10 bases match TRBD1. With V trimmed by 4 bases and J by 5 bases, 4 bases remained unmatched. The CDR3 is made up of 14 amino acids. The germline CDR1 and CDR2 sequences are LGHDT and YNNKEL (reference sequence). The CDR3 protein is CASSRGTGDYGYTF. The CDR3 DNA follows: TGTGCCAGCAGCCGGGGGACAGGGGATTATGGCTACACCTTC.

The count of this clone is one. This chain joins TRBV19 and TRBJ1-4; D call uncertain. CDR1 and CDR2 (germline): LNHDA, SQIVND (reference sequence). V was clipped by 7 bases and J by 5 bases, with 20 bases between them. The CDR3 length is 16 residues. The CDR3 spells CASTAQAIGVNEKLFF. CDR3 sequence (DNA): TGTGCCAGTACCGCCCAGGCGATCGGGGTCAATGAAAAACTGTTTTTT.

This sequence joins TRBV4-2 and TRBJ2-7; 10 bases are shared with TRBD2. The CDR3 is 15 residues long. After removal of 6 bases from V and 2 bases from J, the junction contained 7 bases not matched to a gene. Germline CDR1 and CDR2: LGHNA and YNFKEQ. CDR3 residues: CASRPGTSDPYEQYF. CDR3 bases: TGTGCCAGCAGACCCGGGACTAGCGACCCCTACGAGCAGTACTTC.

The chain combines TRBV11-2 with TRBJ2-1; TRBD2 might be the D (6 bases). V lost 4 bases and J lost 9, with 16 bases in between. This CDR3 comprises 14 residues. The germline V gene has CDR1 SGHAT and CDR2 FQNNGV. CDR3 protein: CASSWRDLRGEQFF. In DNA, the CDR3 is TGTGCCAGCAGCTGGAGGGATCTACGCGGTGAGCAGTTCTTC.

This clone was picked up many times. V is TRBV4-1 and J is TRBJ2-7; D is unresolved. The CDR3 consists of 14 residues. V was shortened by 4 bases and J by 0 bases, with 10 bases between the two germline ends. Germline CDR1 reads MGHRA; CDR2 reads YSYEKL. CDR3 sequence reads: CASSREPSSYEQYF. CDR3 nucleotide sequence: TGCGCCAGCAGCCGCGAACCTAGCTCCTACGAGCAGTACTTC.

The chain recombines TRBV6-5 with TRBJ2-7, with D tentatively TRBD1 or TRBD2 (5 bases each). The germline CDR1 and CDR2 sequences are MNHEY and SVGAGI. CDR3 size: 14 residues. Trimming shortened V by 6 bases and J by 6 bases, and 18 bases separated the two germline ends. This CDR3 is CASSGWDGPLEQYF. As DNA, the CDR3 is TGTGCCAGCAGCGGATGGGACGGGCCCCTCGAGCAGTACTTC.

This CDR3 is CASGTGDGNQPQHF. The CDR3 DNA reads TGCGCCAGCGGGACAGGGGATGGCAATCAGCCCCAGCATTTT. This chain joins TRBV5-1 and TRBJ1-5; 10 nucleotides line up with TRBD1. Germline V gene sequence: CDR1 SGHRS, CDR2 YFSETQ. Trimming at V came to 7 bases and at J to 2 bases, leaving 3 bases not matched to a gene. The CDR3 is made up of 14 amino acids.

The chain joins TRBV7-6 to TRBJ2-2, with TRBD2 matching over 9 bases. The CDR3 length is 17 residues. Looked up from germline, CDR1 is SGHVS and CDR2 is FNYEAQ. J lost 5 bases, V lost 5 bases, and 12 bases had no gene match. The DNA for the CDR3 is TGTGCCAGCAGCCCCTTTGTAGCGGGAGAATTAACCGGGGAGCTGTTTTTT. Translating gives CASSPFVAGELTGELFF.

This clone occurred a few times. The chain recombines TRBV5-1 with TRBJ1-3; D might be TRBD1 (5 bases). This CDR3 has 12 amino acids. Per germline, CDR1 SGHRS and CDR2 YFSETQ. V lost 7 bases to trimming and J lost 4 bases, with 9 bases between them. CDR3 amino acids: CASSQGGNTIYF. Written as DNA, the CDR3 is TGCGCCAGCTCCCAGGGAGGAAACACCATATATTTT. Full variable domain (rest looked up from reference TRBV5-1 and TRBJ1-3): KAGVTQTPRYLIKTRGQQVTLSCSPISGHRSVSWYQQTPGQGLQFLFEYFSETQRNKGNFPGRFSGRQFSNSRSEMNVSTLELGDSALYLCASSQGGNTIYFGEGSWLTVV.

V usage is TRBV5-8 and J usage is TRBJ2-5; 10 bases are shared with TRBD1. V lost 4 bases to trimming and J lost 4 bases; unmatched junction nucleotides: 7. The germline V gene encodes CDR1 SGHTS and CDR2 YDEGEE. This CDR3 is 15 amino acids long. The CDR3 protein is CASSPTDRGGETQYF. CDR3 nucleotides: TGTGCCAGCAGCCCCACGGACAGGGGGGGAGAGACCCAGTACTTC.

The chain carries TRBV4-1 and TRBJ2-7; 9 bases map to TRBD2. CDR3 length: 13 residues. Germline CDR1 reads MGHRA; CDR2 reads YSYEKL. Unmatched junction bases numbered 1, after V lost 5 bases and J lost 2 bases. DNA for the CDR3: TGCGCCAGCAGCGCGGGAGGGGCCTACGAGCAGTACTTC. Its translation: CASSAGGAYEQYF.

This clone was recorded once. V and J are TRBV28 and TRBJ2-1; 7 positions agree with TRBD1. Germline assignment: CDR1 MDHEN and CDR2 SYDVKM. The CDR3 is 14 amino acids. The V gene end was trimmed by 7 bases and the J gene end by 4 bases; junction bases not matched to a gene: 7. The CDR3 spells CASIRQGGYNEQFF. The CDR3 DNA sequence: TGTGCCAGCATCAGACAGGGTGGGTACAATGAGCAGTTCTTC.

A single count supports this clone. The CDR3 here is CATSRDFGAGTFGDTQYF. The CDR3 region has the DNA TGTGCCACCAGCAGAGATTTTGGGGCGGGGACCTTCGGAGATACGCAGTATTTT. The J gene is TRBJ2-3, the V gene TRBV15; D might be TRBD2 (6 bases). V was pared by 0 bases and J by 5 bases, with 21 bases between. The CDR3 consists of 18 residues. Germline lookup yields CDR1 LNHNV and CDR2 YYDKDF (reference sequence).

The chain has TRBV28 and TRBJ2-7, with a weak D call TRBD2 (5 bases). The germline CDR1 and CDR2 sequences are MDHEN and SYDVKM. V lost 6 bases and J 3 bases, leaving 15 bases between the germline ends. The CDR3 is made up of 14 amino acids. Written as DNA, the CDR3 is TGTGCCAGCAGCCCGCGGCTAGCCAACTACGAGCAGTACTTC. It encodes CASSPRLANYEQYF. Drawing the rest from reference TRBV28 and TRBJ2-7, the complete variable domain is DVKVTQSSRYLVKRTGEKVFLECVQDMDHENMFWYRQDPGLGLRLIYFSYDVKMKEKGDIPEGYSVSREKKERFSLILESASTNQTSMYLCASSPRLANYEQYFGPGTRLTVT.

The CDR3 bases are TGTGCCAGCAGCCCAGAAAGGTCCGTCAATGAGCAGTTCTTC. It specifies CASSPERSVNEQFF. The chain recombines TRBV9 with TRBJ2-1; D unresolved. With 4 bases removed from V and 6 bases from J, the gap between germline ends came to 14 bases. Germline assignment: CDR1 SGDLS and CDR2 YYNGEE. This CDR3 is 14 amino acids long.

The rearrangement links TRBV19 to TRBJ1-5; possible D gene TRBD1, 6 bases. CDR1 is LNHDA, CDR2 SQIVND, per germline (reference sequence). With 3 bases removed from V and 6 bases from J, the gap between germline ends came to 12 bases. The CDR3 has 14 amino acids. CDR3 nucleotides: TGTGCCAGTAGTATTGCAGGGGATGGTCAGCCCCAGCATTTT. Translating it yields CASSIAGDGQPQHF.

The chain carries TRBV14 and TRBJ1-3; 9 bases are a match to TRBD1. The V gene's germline CDR1 is SGHDN and CDR2 FVKESK. V dropped 1 base and J dropped 1; count of bases not matched to a gene: 5. There are 17 residues in the CDR3. CDR3 region: CASSQGTGAESGNTIYF. CDR3 DNA: TGTGCCAGCAGCCAAGGGACAGGGGCCGAATCTGGAAACACCATATATTTT.

The genes are TRBV6-5 and TRBJ2-5; D may be TRBD1 (5 bases). Trimming took 7 bases from V and 2 from J, leaving 17 bases between them. This CDR3 is 15 amino acids long. Germline-derived CDR1 and CDR2 are MNHEY and SVGAGI. CDR3 sequence reads: CASTPDKGRQETQYF. In nucleotides, the CDR3 is TGTGCCAGCACCCCCGATAAGGGGCGGCAAGAGACCCAGTACTTC.

This rearrangement joins TRBV28 to TRBJ1-6; a weak D match, TRBD1 (5 bases). Trimming left V 5 bases short and J 8 bases short, with 13 bases between. CDR1 MDHEN and CDR2 SYDVKM come from the germline V gene. The CDR3 covers 14 residues. The CDR3 DNA follows: TGTGCCAGCAGTCCCCGGGAGGGGTATTCACCCCTCCACTTT. This translates into CASSPREGYSPLHF.

J is TRBJ1-6 and V is TRBV2; no clear D. CDR1 is SNHLY, CDR2 FYNNEI, per germline. This CDR3 comprises 11 residues. The V and J ends lost 5 bases and 8 bases respectively, with 4 bases between them. The CDR3 nucleotides are TGTGCCAGCAGTCCCGATTCACCCCTCCACTTT. Protein product: CASSPDSPLHF.

The rearrangement joins TRBV6-6 to TRBJ2-5; a weak D match, TRBD2 (7 bases). CDR3 length: 15 residues. Germline V gene data show CDR1 as MNHNY and CDR2 as SVGAGI (reference sequence). V shed 6 bases and J shed 5 bases, with 19 bases lying between them. The CDR3 DNA follows: TGTGCCAGCAGCCGCCTCCGGGGGGCTGGGGAGACCCAGTACTTC. The encoded protein is CASSRLRGAGETQYF.

The chain combines TRBV19 with TRBJ1-2; D is possibly TRBD1 (6 bases). V was trimmed by 6 bases and J by 5 bases, leaving 10 bases between them. Germline CDR1 is LNHDA and CDR2 is SQIVND (reference sequence). The CDR3 has 12 amino acids. The CDR3: CASRDRGYGYTF. The CDR3 DNA reads as TGTGCCAGTAGGGACAGAGGGTATGGCTACACCTTC.

J is TRBJ2-7 and V is TRBV6-5, with 7 bases identical to TRBD2. The CDR3 contains 13 residues. Germline lookup yields CDR1 MNHEY and CDR2 SVGAGI. The ends lost 0 bases at V and 7 bases at J; junction bases unmatched: 3. The CDR3 loop reads CASSYSRAGEQYF. The DNA for the CDR3 is TGTGCCAGCAGTTACTCTAGAGCGGGGGAGCAGTACTTC.

CDR3 sequence (DNA): TGTGCCAGCAACTCAGGGAATGCAGGGAATTCACCCCTCCACTTT. Protein: CASNSGNAGNSPLHF. The chain couples TRBV5-8 to TRBJ1-6; D is perhaps TRBD1 (5 bases). Germline V gene lookup returns CDR1 SGHTS and CDR2 YDEGEE. The germline V and J ends were trimmed by 6 bases and 7 bases, with 17 bases remaining between them. CDR3 size: 15 residues.

The chain has TRBV15 and TRBJ1-3; possible D gene TRBD1, 6 bases. The CDR3 sequence is 15 residues long. Between the trimmed V and J ends, which lost 3 bases and 0 bases, there was a span of 9 bases. Germline CDR1 LNHNV, CDR2 YYDKDF (reference sequence). CDR3 sequence (DNA): TGTGCCACCAGCAGGGACAGATTCTCTGGAAACACCATATATTTT. It translates to CATSRDRFSGNTIYF.

The chain joins TRBV7-8 to TRBJ2-7; D gene uncertain. Between the trimmed V and J ends, which lost 2 bases and 3 bases, there was a span of 5 bases. This CDR3 spans 12 amino acids. Germline-derived CDR1 and CDR2 are SGHVS and FQNEAQ. The CDR3 sequence: CASSLTNYEQYF. The CDR3 coding sequence is TGTGCCAGCAGCTTAACCAACTACGAGCAGTACTTC.

This clone occurred once. This rearrangement joins TRBV28 to TRBJ2-7; D remains unclear. From germline, CDR1 is MDHEN and CDR2 SYDVKM. V was shortened by 2 bases and J by 13 bases, with 12 bases between the two germline ends. The CDR3 is 11 amino acids. This CDR3 is CASSLTGSTYF. CDR3 DNA: TGTGCCAGCAGTTTAACGGGCAGCACTTACTTC.

The CDR3: CASSAGSQGLGYEQYF. CDR3 nucleotides: TGTGCCAGCAGTGCCGGGTCTCAGGGGCTTGGCTACGAGCAGTACTTC. The chain uses TRBV6-6 and TRBJ2-7; maybe TRBD1 (6 bases). The CDR3 runs 16 residues. V lost 5 bases and J 3 bases, leaving 20 bases between the germline ends. Germline lookup yields CDR1 MNHNY and CDR2 SVGAGI (reference sequence).

This chain joins TRBV6-6 and TRBJ2-1; the D gene is possibly TRBD1 (6 bases). This CDR3 has 11 residues. Trimming cost V 11 bases and J 9 bases, with 14 bases left between them. Germline values: CDR1 MNHNY, CDR2 SVGAGI (reference sequence). The CDR3 loop reads CAAHRDGEQFF. CDR3 nucleotide sequence: TGTGCCGCCCACAGGGACGGTGAGCAGTTCTTC.